This T cell receptor beta chain was observed in a study of blood T cell repertoires in COVID-19. Assay used: immunoSEQ multiplex PCR; TCRdb lists only in-frame clones, some missing. The sample shows some 160,000 clones, approximately 80% of them seen only once. This CDR3 has 16 residues. Germline CDR1 SGHNT, CDR2 YYREEE (reference sequence). J was trimmed by 3 bases and V by 0 bases; bases with no gene match: 6. The rearrangement links TRBV5-4 to TRBJ2-3, with 8 bases identical to TRBD2. Material: peripheral blood. The TCR originated in a woman in her 50s with acute or convalescent COVID-19. As DNA, the CDR3 is TGTGCCAGCAGCTTGGGGAACGGGGGGGCAACAGATACGCAGTATTTT. The encoded protein is CASSLGNGGATDTQYF.